This TCR beta chain came from a study of beta chain features in type 1 diabetes. Study-level background: Age, gender and cell yields were alike across patients and healthy donors. Study-wide results and caveats: Across all four CD4+ subsets, people with type 1 diabetes showed modestly shorter TCRB CDR3s. Compared to healthy donors, patients appeared to have naive, central memory and Treg TCRB repertoires that were more alike. Because the template was cDNA, high-expressing cells might be over-represented.

Germline CDR1 and CDR2: SGHRS and YFSETQ. V dropped 1 base and J dropped 3 bases, with 16 bases sitting between them. CDR3 size: 16 residues. To note about this clone: The antigen is unknown.

The sequenced template was cDNA made from the entire isolated RNA. It was found that naive, central memory and regulatory T cell samples averaged about 4 million reads. TCRdb's copy holds only in-frame clones and misses some; the assay was immunoSEQ multiplex PCR. The sample holds hundreds of thousands of clones, around 15% seen once. Sequencing was done on a sample of naive CD4+ T cells from blood. The receptor was isolated from a man younger than 35 with type 1 diabetes. The rearrangement links TRBV5-1 to TRBJ2-5, with TRBD2 as a possible D gene (6 bases). The CDR3 coding sequence is TGCGCCAGCAGCTTGCCGGGGGATGTGTTAGAAGAGACCCAGTACTTC. It is translated as CASSLPGDVLEETQYF.